This T cell receptor beta chain was captured in a study of CD8 T cells in Susac syndrome. About 0.45 to 1 ug RNA was reverse transcribed with random hexamers. TCRdb called the immunoSEQ multiplex PCR reads again in MiXCR, with one record for every CDR3 protein. The sample shows about 300,000 distinct CDR3 sequences, over 75% of them seen only once. The V end lost 0 bases, the J end lost 1 base, and 12 bases lay between the germline ends. This CDR3 is 17 amino acids long. Germline CDR1 is MGHRA and CDR2 is YSYEKL. Sequencing of TCR beta was undertaken in CD8+ and CD4+ T cells derived from blood. The chain combines TRBV4-1 with TRBJ2-2, with a weak D call TRBD1 (5 bases). The sample was CD8+ T cells from PBMCs. This sequence originates from a human donor with multiple sclerosis. The CDR3 region has the DNA TGCGCCAGCAGCCAAGACGATTCCACAGGGAACACCGGGGAGCTGTTTTTT. Amino acids: CASSQDDSTGNTGELFF.